The clone carrying this TCR beta chain has a handful of counts. As yet, its antigen is unknown. The germline CDR1 and CDR2 sequences are SGHRS and YFSETQ. Trimming took off 4 bases at V and 0 bases at J, with 12 bases between the two ends. The CDR3 contains 15 residues. This specimen belongs to a study of beta chain features in type 1 diabetes. Across the whole study: The samples had more than 95 million sorted cells examined in all. General study findings and limits: Moderate but significant shortening of TCRB CDR3s was recorded in all four CD4+ subsets from Type 1 diabetes patients.

Sorting of CD4+ naive, central memory, regulatory and stem cell-like memory cells was performed via CD45RO/CCR7/CD25/CD127/CD95/CD27. TCRB transcripts that were expressed got sequenced, as all of the isolated RNA had been reverse transcribed. Assay: immunoSEQ multiplex PCR; the TCRdb copy retains only in-frame clones and omits some. The sample lists hundreds of thousands of clones, about 16% occurring once. The rearrangement links TRBV5-1 to TRBJ2-3; no reliable D call. The clonotype originates from a man aged 18-30 years in good health. Input material: naive CD4+ T cells from blood. This chain's CDR3 is CASSPLTESTDTQYF. The CDR3 bases are TGCGCCAGCAGCCCGCTGACTGAGAGCACAGATACGCAGTATTTT.